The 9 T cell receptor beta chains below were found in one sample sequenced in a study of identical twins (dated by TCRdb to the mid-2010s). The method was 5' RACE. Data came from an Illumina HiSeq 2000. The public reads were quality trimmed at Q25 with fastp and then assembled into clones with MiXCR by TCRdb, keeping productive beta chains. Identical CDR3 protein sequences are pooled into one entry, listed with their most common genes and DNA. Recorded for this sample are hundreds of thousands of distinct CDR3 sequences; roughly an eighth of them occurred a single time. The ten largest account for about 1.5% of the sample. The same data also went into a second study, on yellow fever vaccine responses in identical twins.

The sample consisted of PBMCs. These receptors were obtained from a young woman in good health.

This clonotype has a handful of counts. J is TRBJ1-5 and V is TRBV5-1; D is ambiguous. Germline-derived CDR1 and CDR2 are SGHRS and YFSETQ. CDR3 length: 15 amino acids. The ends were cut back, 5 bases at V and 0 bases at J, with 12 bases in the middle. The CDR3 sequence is CASRVAADSNQPQHF. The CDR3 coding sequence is TGCGCCAGCAGAGTGGCAGCAGATAGCAATCAGCCCCAGCATTTT.

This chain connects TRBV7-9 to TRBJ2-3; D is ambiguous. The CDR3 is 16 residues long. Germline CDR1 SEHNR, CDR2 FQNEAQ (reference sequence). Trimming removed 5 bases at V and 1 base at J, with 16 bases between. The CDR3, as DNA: TGTGCCAGCAGCCCCTCAACCAATCTCCGCACAGATACGCAGTATTTT. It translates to CASSPSTNLRTDTQYF.

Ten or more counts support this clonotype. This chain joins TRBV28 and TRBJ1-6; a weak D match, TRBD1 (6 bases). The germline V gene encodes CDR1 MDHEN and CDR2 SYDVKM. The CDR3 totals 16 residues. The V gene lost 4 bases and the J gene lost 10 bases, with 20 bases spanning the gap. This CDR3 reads CASSSQKDSLRSPLHF. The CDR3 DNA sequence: TGTGCCAGCAGTTCTCAGAAGGACAGCTTGAGATCACCCCTCCACTTT.

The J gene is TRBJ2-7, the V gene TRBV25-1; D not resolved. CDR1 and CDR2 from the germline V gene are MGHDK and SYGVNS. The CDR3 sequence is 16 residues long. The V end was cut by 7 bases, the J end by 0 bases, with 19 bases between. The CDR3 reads CASIGNVLHSSYEQYF. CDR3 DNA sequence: TGTGCCAGCATCGGAAATGTACTCCATAGCTCCTACGAGCAGTACTTC.

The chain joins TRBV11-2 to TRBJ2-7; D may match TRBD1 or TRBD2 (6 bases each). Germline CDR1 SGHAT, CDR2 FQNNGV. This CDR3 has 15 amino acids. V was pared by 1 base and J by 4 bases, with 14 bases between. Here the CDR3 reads CASSLGGGGSYEQYF. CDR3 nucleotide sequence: TGTGCCAGCAGCTTAGGAGGAGGGGGATCATACGAGCAGTACTTC.

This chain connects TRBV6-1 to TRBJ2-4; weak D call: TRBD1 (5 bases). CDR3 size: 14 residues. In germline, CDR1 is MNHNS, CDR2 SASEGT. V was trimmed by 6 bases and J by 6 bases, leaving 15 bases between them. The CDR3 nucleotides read TGTGCCAGCAGAGACAGCCAACCGGGAAACATTCAGTACTTC. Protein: CASRDSQPGNIQYF.

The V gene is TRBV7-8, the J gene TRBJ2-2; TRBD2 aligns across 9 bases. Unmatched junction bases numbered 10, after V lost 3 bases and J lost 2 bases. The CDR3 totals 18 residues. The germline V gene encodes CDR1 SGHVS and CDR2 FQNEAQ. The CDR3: CASSFWVSSGTNTGELFF. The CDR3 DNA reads TGTGCCAGCAGCTTTTGGGTTTCTAGCGGGACAAACACCGGGGAGCTGTTTTTT. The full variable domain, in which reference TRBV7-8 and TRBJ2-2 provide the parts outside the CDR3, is GAGVSQSPRYKVAKRGQDVALRCDPISGHVSLFWYQQALGQGPEFLTYFQNEAQLDKSGLPSDRFFAERPEGSVSTLKIQRTQQEDSAVYLCASSFWVSSGTNTGELFFGEGSRLTVL.

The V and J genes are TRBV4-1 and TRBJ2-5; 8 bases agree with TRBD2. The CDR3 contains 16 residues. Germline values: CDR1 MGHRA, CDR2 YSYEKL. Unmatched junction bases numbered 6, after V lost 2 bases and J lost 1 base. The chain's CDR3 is CASSQRLANAQETQYF. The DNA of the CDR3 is TGCGCCAGCAGCCAACGACTAGCGAACGCCCAAGAGACCCAGTACTTC.

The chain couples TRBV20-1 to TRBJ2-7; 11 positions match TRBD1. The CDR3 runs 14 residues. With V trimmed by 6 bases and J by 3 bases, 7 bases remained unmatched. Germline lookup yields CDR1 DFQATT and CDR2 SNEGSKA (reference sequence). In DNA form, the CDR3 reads TGCAGTGCACTAACCGGGACAGGGGGCTACGAGCAGTACTTC. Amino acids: CSALTGTGGYEQYF.